These T cell receptor beta chains were read from a single sample in a study of T cells in Graves' hyperthyroidism and ophthalmopathy. TCRdb reanalysed the multiplex PCR reads using MiXCR and keeps one entry per CDR3 protein. The sample yields around 600,000 distinct CDR3 sequences, about 45% seen once. Sequencing was carried out using peripheral blood or thyroid tissue (not recorded which). Every receptor here comes from an adult man with Graves' disease, either hyperthyroidism or ophthalmopathy (not recorded which). Both conserved end residues are part of each CDR3. The D gene is left open where the match is weak. Clone size is not always given. Where it is, it says once, few, many or a class for expanded clones.

v_gene	d_gene	abundance	j_gene	CDR3nt	CDR3aa
TRBV2	TRBD1	once	TRBJ1-1	TGTGCCAGCAGCCAAGCAGACAGGGGGAGCACTGAAGCTTTCTTT	CASSQADRGSTEAFF
TRBV10-3	-	many	TRBJ1-1	TGTGCCATCAGTGAGGGCGACACTGAAGCTTTCTTT	CAISEGDTEAFF
TRBV7-6	TRBD1	-	TRBJ2-5	TGCGCCAGCAGCTCAGGAGACAGGGGTGGCCAAGGGACCCAGTACTTC	CASSSGDRGGQGTQYF
TRBV20-1	-	-	TRBJ2-5	TGCAGTGCTAGAGATGACGGACAGTACTTC	CSARDDGQYF
TRBV5-1	-	many	TRBJ1-6	TGCGCCAGCAGCTTACAACAGGCGTCACCCCTCCACTTT	CASSLQQASPLHF
TRBV10-3	-	-	TRBJ1-1	TGTGCCAGCAGCGGACAGATCTCGAACACTGAAGCTTTCTTT	CASSGQISNTEAFF
TRBV7-3	-	many	TRBJ1-6	TGTGCCAGCAGCTTGCGTCGGAATTCACCCCTCCACTTT	CASSLRRNSPLHF
TRBV4-1	TRBD2	-	TRBJ2-7	TGCGCCAGCAGCCAAGAGTCCGGGACTAGCTCCTACGAGCAGTACTTC	CASSQESGTSSYEQYF
TRBV29-1	-	once	TRBJ1-2	TGCAGCGTTGTCCGGGCAGGGGACCAATCCGCTAACTATGGCTACACCTTC	CSVVRAGDQSANYGYTF
TRBV5-1	TRBD1	-	TRBJ1-1	TGCGCCAGCAGCTTGACCGGGACAGGCACTGAAGCTTTCTTT	CASSLTGTGTEAFF
TRBV7-8	-	many	TRBJ1-2	TGTGCCAGCAGCTTGGAGACAGAGGCCTATGGCTACACCTTC	CASSLETEAYGYTF
TRBV29-1	TRBD2	-	TRBJ2-7	TGCAGTGCTAGAGTCTCCTCGGCCGGGACTAGCGACTCCTACGAGCAGTACTTC	CSARVSSAGTSDSYEQYF
TRBV20-1	-	-	TRBJ1-6	TGCAGTGCCGAGGGCCCCGATGGGCCCGATTCACCCCTCCACTTT	CSAEGPDGPDSPLHF
TRBV7-9	-	-	TRBJ2-7	TGTGCCAGCAGCTTCAGGGGCAACCTTTACGAGCAGTACTTC	CASSFRGNLYEQYF
TRBV7-9	-	-	TRBJ1-1	TGTGCCAGCAGCACTACTAACATTGAAGCTTTCTTT	CASSTTNIEAFF
TRBV10-3	-	-	TRBJ1-2	TGTGCCAGCAGTGAGGATAATGGGGCAGGAGGCTACACCTTC	CASSEDNGAGGYTF
TRBV6-6	TRBD1	-	TRBJ1-1	TGTGCCAGCAGTCGCGGGACAGGGGGCGCCGAAGCTTTCTTT	CASSRGTGGAEAFF
TRBV19	TRBD1	-	TRBJ1-1	TGTGCCAGTAGACTTACAGGGGAGGTGAACACTGAAGCTTTCTTT	CASRLTGEVNTEAFF
TRBV2	-	-	TRBJ1-2	TGTGCCAGCAGCCAAGATTGGCAGGGACTGAGGCATGGCTACACCTTC	CASSQDWQGLRHGYTF
TRBV9	TRBD1	few	TRBJ1-4	TGTGCCAGCAGCCAAAACAGGGGGAAGAATGAAAAACTGTTTTTT	CASSQNRGKNEKLFF
TRBV7-8	-	few	TRBJ2-5	TGTGCCAGCAGCTTAATAGTTGCGCACCAACCCCAAGAGACCCAGTACTTC	CASSLIVAHQPQETQYF
TRBV7-2	-	-	TRBJ1-5	TGTGCCAGCAGTCCCTCGGCCGGCAATCAGCCCCAGCATTTT	CASSPSAGNQPQHF
TRBV7-9	-	-	TRBJ2-2	TGTGCCAGCAGCTTAGGGGTATGGGCGTCCGGGGAGCTGTTTTTT	CASSLGVWASGELFF
TRBV7-2	TRBD1	many	TRBJ2-5	TGTGCCAGCAGCTTAGTGGGACAGGGCAGGGAGACCCAGTACTTC	CASSLVGQGRETQYF
TRBV7-2	-	-	TRBJ1-2	TGTGCCAGCAGTATGCCGGGGGGAAATGGCTACACCTTC	CASSMPGGNGYTF
TRBV29-1	-	many	TRBJ1-2	TGCAGCGTTGGCGGGAACTCAAACTATGGCTACACCTTC	CSVGGNSNYGYTF
TRBV29-1	TRBD1	-	TRBJ2-7	TGCAGCGTTGACAGGGGGCCCTACGAGCAGTACTTC	CSVDRGPYEQYF
TRBV20-1	TRBD2	-	TRBJ2-7	TGCAGTGCTAGGAATAGCGGGGCCTCCTCCTACGAGCAGTACTTC	CSARNSGASSYEQYF
TRBV20-1	-	once	TRBJ2-2	TGCAGTGCTAGAGATTTGGAGGGTCTCACCGGGGAGCTGTTTTTT	CSARDLEGLTGELFF
TRBV7-2	-	few	TRBJ1-5	TGTGCCAGCAGCTTAGCAGGAATAGATCAGCCCCAGCATTTT	CASSLAGIDQPQHF
TRBV7-7	TRBD1	-	TRBJ2-7	TGTGCTAGCAGCCCCACCCCGGCAGGGGGCCGTGTCGAGCAGTACTTC	CASSPTPAGGRVEQYF
TRBV15	-	many	TRBJ1-3	TGTGCCACCAGCAGAGCGACAGGCCCCTCTGGAAACACCATATATTTT	CATSRATGPSGNTIYF
TRBV29-1	-	-	TRBJ2-5	TGCAGAGTGGCGGGAGAGACCCAGTACTTC	CRVAGETQYF
TRBV5-1	-	few	TRBJ1-4	TGCGCCAGCAGCTTGGTAGCCGGGACTAATGAAAAACTGTTTTTT	CASSLVAGTNEKLFF
TRBV29-1	-	once	TRBJ1-5	TGCAGCTTGAGGGGGGAGGGCAGAAGTCAGCCCCAGCATTTT	CSLRGEGRSQPQHF
TRBV9	-	many	TRBJ2-5	TGTGCCAGCAGCGTAGCTGACAGACAAGAGACCCAGTACTTC	CASSVADRQETQYF
TRBV5-6	-	many	TRBJ2-5	TGTGCCAGCAACAAAGTAGGGGAGACCCAGTACTTC	CASNKVGETQYF
TRBV25-1	-	once	TRBJ2-5	TGTGCTAGAGATTGGCGAGCGGGAGAGACCCAGTACTTC	CARDWRAGETQYF
TRBV9	-	-	TRBJ1-4	TGTGCCAGCAGCCCGACAGCCCTTGAAAAACTGTTTTTT	CASSPTALEKLFF
TRBV29-1	-	many	TRBJ1-2	TGCAGCGTTCCGTGGGGTGGGTATGGCTACACCTTC	CSVPWGGYGYTF
TRBV7-9	-	-	TRBJ1-2	TGTGCCAGCAGCTTATTCCAGGGGTTGAATGGCTACACCTTC	CASSLFQGLNGYTF
TRBV2	-	once	TRBJ1-5	TGTGCCAGCAGAGGGGGACCCGCTAGCAATCAGCCCCAGCATTTT	CASRGGPASNQPQHF
TRBV15	-	many	TRBJ2-2	TGTGCCACCAGCAGAGATGGCCCCGGGGAGCTGTTTTTT	CATSRDGPGELFF
TRBV10-2	TRBD1	-	TRBJ2-7	TGCGCCAGCATGGGGACAGGCTTGGGTGTTAAGGAGCAGTACTTC	CASMGTGLGVKEQYF